Listed below are T cell receptor beta chains from one sample, sequenced in a study of identical twins. TCRdb called the 5' RACE reads again in MiXCR, with one record for every CDR3 protein. This table holds roughly 200,000 distinct CDR3 sequences, about 7.5% found once. A further study also used this sample, focusing on yellow fever vaccine responses in identical twins.

Sample: memory (CD45RO+) T cells sorted from blood. Receptors originate from a woman under 30 in good health. The conserved cysteine and the conserved F or W are not part of the CDR3 here. Fields, in order: V gene, CDR3 length, CDR3 protein.

>TRBV6-1|12
ASSPFDRITEAF
>TRBV10-1|16
ASSESGARLGNTGELF
>TRBV12-3/TRBV12-4|10
ASSNPTDTQY
>TRBV9|16
ASSLSDRANSGANVLT
>TRBV12-3/TRBV12-4|13
ASRSPWTDQTEAF
>TRBV2|16
TISSRRLAGASYNEQF
>TRBV7-9|14
ASSGRQGVRRYEQY
>TRBV4-3|13
ASSLQYPNTGELF
>TRBV20-1|15
SARDNAGWFPTDTQY
>TRBV7-9|12
ASSSWGRQETQY